This TCR beta chain was recovered during a study of long-term antiretroviral therapy in people with HIV. Study details: Samples collected earliest predate the 2015 immediate-ART recommendation by about a decade. Whole-study findings and limits: Post-ART samples showed increased diversity that remained below transplant donor control levels.

Runs used v3.0 of the immunoSEQ assay and were done at survey level. Generated by immunoSEQ multiplex PCR, the TCRdb table keeps only in-frame clones and is missing some. This sample has approximately 35,000 clones; about three quarters occur once, and the top ten carry roughly 8.2%. Every specimen held between about 1-10 million cryopreserved PBMC. These were thawed and washed before DNA extraction. For this clone: Its antigen is as yet unknown.

This material consisted of unsorted PBMCs, taken 3.1 years after starting antiretroviral therapy. The sequence derives from a woman aged 45-65 years with HIV.

CDR3 amino acids: CSARGASEAFF. CDR3 DNA sequence: TGCAGTGCTAGGGGGGCCAGTGAAGCTTTCTTT. The chain joins TRBV20-1 to TRBJ1-1; a weak D match, TRBD1 (6 bases). The CDR3 runs 11 residues. Per germline, CDR1 DFQATT and CDR2 SNEGSKA (reference sequence). Between the trimmed V and J ends, which lost 3 bases and 7 bases, there was a span of 9 bases.